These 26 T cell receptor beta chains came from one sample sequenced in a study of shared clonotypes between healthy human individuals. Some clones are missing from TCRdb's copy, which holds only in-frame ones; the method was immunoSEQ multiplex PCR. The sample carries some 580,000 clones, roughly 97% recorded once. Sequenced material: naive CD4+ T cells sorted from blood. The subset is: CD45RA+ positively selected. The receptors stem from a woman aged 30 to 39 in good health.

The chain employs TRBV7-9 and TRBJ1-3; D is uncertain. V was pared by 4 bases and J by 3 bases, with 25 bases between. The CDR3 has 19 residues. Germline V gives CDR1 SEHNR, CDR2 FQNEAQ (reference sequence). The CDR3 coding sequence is TGTGCCAGCAGCTCACCCTCGTCGACGAGAAGTCCGGATGGAAACACCATATATTTT. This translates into CASSSPSSTRSPDGNTIYF.

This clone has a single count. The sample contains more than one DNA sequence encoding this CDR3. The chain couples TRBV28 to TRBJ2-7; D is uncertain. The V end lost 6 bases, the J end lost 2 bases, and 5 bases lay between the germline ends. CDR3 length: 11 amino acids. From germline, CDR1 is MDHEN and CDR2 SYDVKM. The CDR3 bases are TGTGCCAGCAGCCTAACCTACGAGCAGTACTTC. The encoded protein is CASSLTYEQYF.

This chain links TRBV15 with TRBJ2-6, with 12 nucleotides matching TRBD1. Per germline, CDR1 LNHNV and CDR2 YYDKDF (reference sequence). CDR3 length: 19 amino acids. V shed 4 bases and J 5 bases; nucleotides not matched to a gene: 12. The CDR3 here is CATSISSGTGGAWANVLTF. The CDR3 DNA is TGTGCCACCAGCATATCCTCCGGGACAGGGGGCGCTTGGGCCAACGTCCTGACTTTC.

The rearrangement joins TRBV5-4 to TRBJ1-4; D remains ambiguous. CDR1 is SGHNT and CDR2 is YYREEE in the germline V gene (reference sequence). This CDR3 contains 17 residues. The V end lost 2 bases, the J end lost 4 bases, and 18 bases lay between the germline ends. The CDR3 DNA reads TGTGCCAGCAGCTTTTCGGGCCGTGGAGAATTTAATGAAAAACTGTTTTTT. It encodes CASSFSGRGEFNEKLFF.

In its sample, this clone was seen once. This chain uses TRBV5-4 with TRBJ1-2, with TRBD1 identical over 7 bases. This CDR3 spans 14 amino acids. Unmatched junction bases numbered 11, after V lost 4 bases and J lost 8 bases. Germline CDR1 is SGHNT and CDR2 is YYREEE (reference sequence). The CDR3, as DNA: TGTGCCAGCAGCCAGGGGGGTTTGGCAGACGGCTACACCTTC. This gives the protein CASSQGGLADGYTF.

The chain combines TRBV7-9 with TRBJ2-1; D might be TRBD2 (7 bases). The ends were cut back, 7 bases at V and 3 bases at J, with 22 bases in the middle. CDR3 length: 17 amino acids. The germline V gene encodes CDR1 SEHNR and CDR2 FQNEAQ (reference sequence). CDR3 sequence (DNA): TGTGCCAGCACCCCAAGGGGGGGCGGGAGACGCTACAATGAGCAGTTCTTC. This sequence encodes CASTPRGGGRRYNEQFF.

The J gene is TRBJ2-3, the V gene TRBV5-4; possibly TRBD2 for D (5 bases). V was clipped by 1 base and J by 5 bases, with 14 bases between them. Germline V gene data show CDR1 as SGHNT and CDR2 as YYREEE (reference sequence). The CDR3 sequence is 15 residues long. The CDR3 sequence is CASSLPGSRLDTQYF. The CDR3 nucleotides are TGTGCCAGCAGCTTGCCGGGATCCCGATTAGATACGCAGTATTTT.

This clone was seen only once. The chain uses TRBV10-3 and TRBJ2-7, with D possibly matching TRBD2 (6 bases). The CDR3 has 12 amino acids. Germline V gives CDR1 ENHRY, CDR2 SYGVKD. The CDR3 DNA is TGTGTGGGGGGAGCTAGCTCCTACGAGCAGTACTTC. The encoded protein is CVGGASSYEQYF.

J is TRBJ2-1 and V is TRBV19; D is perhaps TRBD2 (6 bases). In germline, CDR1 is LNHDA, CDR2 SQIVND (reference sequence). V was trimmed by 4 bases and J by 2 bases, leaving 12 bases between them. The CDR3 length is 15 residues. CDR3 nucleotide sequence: TGTGCCAGTAGTAAAGTAGCGGATCCCTACAATGAGCAGTTCTTC. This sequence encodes CASSKVADPYNEQFF.

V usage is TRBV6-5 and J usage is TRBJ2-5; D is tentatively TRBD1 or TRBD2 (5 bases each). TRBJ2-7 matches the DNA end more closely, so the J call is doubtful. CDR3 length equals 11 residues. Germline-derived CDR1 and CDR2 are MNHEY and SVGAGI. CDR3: CASRGAYEQYF. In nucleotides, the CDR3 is TGTGCCAGCAGGGGGGCCTACGAGCAGTACTTC.

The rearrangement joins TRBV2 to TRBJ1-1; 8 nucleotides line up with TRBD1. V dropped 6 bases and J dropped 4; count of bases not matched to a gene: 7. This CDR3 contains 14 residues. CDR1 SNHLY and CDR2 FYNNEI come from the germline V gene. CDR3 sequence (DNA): TGTGCCAGCAGCGGACAGGGAATAAGCACTGAAGCTTTCTTT. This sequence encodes CASSGQGISTEAFF.

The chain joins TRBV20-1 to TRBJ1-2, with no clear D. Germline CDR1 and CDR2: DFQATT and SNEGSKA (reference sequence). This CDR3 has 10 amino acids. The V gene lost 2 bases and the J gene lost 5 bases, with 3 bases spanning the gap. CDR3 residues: CSARSYGYTF. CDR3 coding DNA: TGCAGTGCTAGATCTTATGGCTACACCTTC.

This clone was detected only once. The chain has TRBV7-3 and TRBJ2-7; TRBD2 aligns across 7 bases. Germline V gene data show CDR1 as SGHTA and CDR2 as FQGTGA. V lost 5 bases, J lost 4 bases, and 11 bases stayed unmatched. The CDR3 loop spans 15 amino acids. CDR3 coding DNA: TGTGCCAGCAGCCAAGGAGGCGGGAGTGGTTACGAGCAGTACTTC. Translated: CASSQGGGSGYEQYF.

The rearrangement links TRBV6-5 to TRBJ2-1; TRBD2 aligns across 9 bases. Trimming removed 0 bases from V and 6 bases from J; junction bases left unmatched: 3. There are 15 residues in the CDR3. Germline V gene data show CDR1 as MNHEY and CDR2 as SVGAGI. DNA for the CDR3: TGTGCCAGCAGTTACTCTAGCGGGAGCGGCAATGAGCAGTTCTTC. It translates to CASSYSSGSGNEQFF.

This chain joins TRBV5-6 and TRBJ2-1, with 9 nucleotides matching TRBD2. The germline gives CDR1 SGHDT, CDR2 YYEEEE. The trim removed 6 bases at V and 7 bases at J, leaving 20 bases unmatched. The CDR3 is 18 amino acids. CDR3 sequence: CASTLRLTSGLAGNEQFF. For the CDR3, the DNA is TGTGCCAGCACACTTAGGTTAACCTCGGGACTAGCCGGAAATGAGCAGTTCTTC.

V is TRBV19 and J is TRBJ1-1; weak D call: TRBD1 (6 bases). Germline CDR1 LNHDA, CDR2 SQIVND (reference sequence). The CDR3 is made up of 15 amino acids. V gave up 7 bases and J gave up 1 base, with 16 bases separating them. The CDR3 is CASNNGQPSNTEAFF. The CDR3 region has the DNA TGTGCCAGTAATAATGGACAGCCTTCGAACACTGAAGCTTTCTTT.

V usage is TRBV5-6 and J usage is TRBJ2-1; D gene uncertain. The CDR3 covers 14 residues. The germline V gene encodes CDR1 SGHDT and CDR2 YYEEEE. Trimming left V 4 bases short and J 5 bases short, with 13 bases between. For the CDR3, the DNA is TGTGCCAGCAGCCCGCGACTGGCAAACAATGAGCAGTTCTTC. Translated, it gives CASSPRLANNEQFF.

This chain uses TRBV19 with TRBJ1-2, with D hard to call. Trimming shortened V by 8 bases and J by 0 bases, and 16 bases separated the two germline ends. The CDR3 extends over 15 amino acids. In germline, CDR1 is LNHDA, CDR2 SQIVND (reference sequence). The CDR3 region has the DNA TGTGCCAGTTGCTTGGGCGGGGAAGCTAACTATGGCTACACCTTC. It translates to CASCLGGEANYGYTF.

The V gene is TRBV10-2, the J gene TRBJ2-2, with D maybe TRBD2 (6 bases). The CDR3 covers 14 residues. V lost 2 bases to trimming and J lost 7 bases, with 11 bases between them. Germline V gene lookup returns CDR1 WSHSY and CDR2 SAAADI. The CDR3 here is CASSEGLGGGELFF. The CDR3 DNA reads TGCGCCAGCAGTGAGGGACTGGGAGGCGGGGAGCTGTTTTTT.

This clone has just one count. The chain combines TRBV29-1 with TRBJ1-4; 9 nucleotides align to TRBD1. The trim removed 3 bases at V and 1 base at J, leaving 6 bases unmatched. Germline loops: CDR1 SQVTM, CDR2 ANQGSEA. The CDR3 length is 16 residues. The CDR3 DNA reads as TGCAGCGTTGAGGGACAGGGATTCCGAACTAATGAAAAACTGTTTTTT. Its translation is CSVEGQGFRTNEKLFF.

This CDR3 is CASSQQGLKGDTQYF. CDR3 sequence (DNA): TGTGCCAGCAGCCAACAGGGTTTGAAGGGAGATACGCAGTATTTT. This sequence joins TRBV7-9 and TRBJ2-3; D possibly corresponds to TRBD1 (6 bases). The CDR3 is 15 amino acids. The V gene's germline CDR1 is SEHNR and CDR2 FQNEAQ (reference sequence). Trimming took 5 bases from V and 5 from J, leaving 17 bases between them.

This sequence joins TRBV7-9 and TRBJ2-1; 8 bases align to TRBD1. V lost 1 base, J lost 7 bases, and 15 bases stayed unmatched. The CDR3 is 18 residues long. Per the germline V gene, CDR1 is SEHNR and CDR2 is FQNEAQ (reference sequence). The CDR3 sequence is CASSLEGQSQGARNEQFF. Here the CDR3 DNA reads TGTGCCAGCAGCTTAGAGGGTCAAAGTCAGGGGGCAAGGAATGAGCAGTTCTTC.

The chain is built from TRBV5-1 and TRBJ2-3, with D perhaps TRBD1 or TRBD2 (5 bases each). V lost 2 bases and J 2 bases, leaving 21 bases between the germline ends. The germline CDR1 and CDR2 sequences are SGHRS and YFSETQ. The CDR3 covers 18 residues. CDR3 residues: CASSFRGPLPPTTDTQYF. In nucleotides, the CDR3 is TGCGCCAGCAGCTTCCGGGGCCCCCTTCCCCCCACCACAGATACGCAGTATTTT.

For the CDR3, the DNA is TGTGCCAGTAGGAATGGAGGGACTGAAGCTTTCTTT. The encoded protein is CASRNGGTEAFF. The J gene is TRBJ1-1, the V gene TRBV19; no definite D call. The CDR3 has 12 residues. V gave up 6 bases and J gave up 5 bases, with 10 bases separating them. The germline gives CDR1 LNHDA, CDR2 SQIVND (reference sequence).

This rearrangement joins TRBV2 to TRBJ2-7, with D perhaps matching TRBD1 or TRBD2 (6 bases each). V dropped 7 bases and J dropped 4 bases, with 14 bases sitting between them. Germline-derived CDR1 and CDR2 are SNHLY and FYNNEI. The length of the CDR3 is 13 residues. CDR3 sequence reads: CASKVRGGYEQYF. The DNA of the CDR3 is TGTGCCAGCAAGGTCAGGGGAGGATACGAGCAGTACTTC.

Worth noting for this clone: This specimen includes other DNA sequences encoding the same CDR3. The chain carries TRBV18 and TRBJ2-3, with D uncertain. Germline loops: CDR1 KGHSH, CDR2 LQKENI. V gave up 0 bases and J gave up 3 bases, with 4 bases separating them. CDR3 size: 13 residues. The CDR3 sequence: CASSPPLTDTQYF. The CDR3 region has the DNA TGTGCCAGCTCACCACCTTTGACAGATACGCAGTATTTT.